Here is one T cell receptor (beta chain) with its context. The antigen is unknown. To make TCR beta libraries, researchers used iRepertoire HTBI primers and Arm-PCR of CDR3 regions. One entry per CDR3 protein, called by TCRdb with MiXCR from the multiplex PCR reads. The data show approximately 400,000 distinct CDR3 sequences, just under 15% seen once. The data belong to a study of regulatory T cells in long-lasting Graves disease. V lost 3 bases and J 0 bases, leaving 9 bases between the germline ends. Germline V lookup: CDR1 SGHRS, CDR2 YFSETQ. This CDR3 contains 15 residues. Time point defined: newly diagnosed GD, antithyroid drugs for less than 3 months. With RNA extracted from PBMCs as input, the TCR library was made. Whole-study findings and limits: Persistent disease preferred TRBV28, TRBJ1-2 and TRBJ2-5. Persistent Graves' patients had lower TCR diversity than newly diagnosed ones.

This sample was also put to use in a study of T cells in Graves' hyperthyroidism and ophthalmopathy.

The TCR was taken from a woman in her thirties with Graves disease. Sequencing used peripheral blood mononuclear cells (PBMCs), obtained at new diagnosis, from a patient treated with antithyroid drugs. This chain uses TRBV5-1 with TRBJ1-4; D may be TRBD1 (5 bases). As DNA, the CDR3 is TGCGCCAGCAGCTCAATGACAGCAACTAATGAAAAACTGTTTTTT. It specifies CASSSMTATNEKLFF.